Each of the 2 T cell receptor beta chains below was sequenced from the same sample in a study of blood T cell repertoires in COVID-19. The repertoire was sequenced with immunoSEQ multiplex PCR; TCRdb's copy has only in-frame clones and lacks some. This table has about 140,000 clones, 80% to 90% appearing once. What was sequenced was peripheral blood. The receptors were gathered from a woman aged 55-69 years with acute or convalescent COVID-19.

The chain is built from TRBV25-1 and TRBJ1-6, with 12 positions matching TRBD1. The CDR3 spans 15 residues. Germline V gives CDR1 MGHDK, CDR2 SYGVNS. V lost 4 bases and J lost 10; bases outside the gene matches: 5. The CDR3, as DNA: TGTGCCAGCAGTGTAGCCGGGACAGGGGGCTCACCCCTCCACTTT. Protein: CASSVAGTGGSPLHF.

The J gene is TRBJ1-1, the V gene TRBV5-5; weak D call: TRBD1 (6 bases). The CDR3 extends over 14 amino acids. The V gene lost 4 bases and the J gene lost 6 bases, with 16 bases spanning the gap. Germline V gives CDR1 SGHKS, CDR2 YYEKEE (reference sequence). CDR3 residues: CASSVTGLAPEAFF. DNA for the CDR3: TGTGCCAGCAGCGTAACAGGGTTAGCCCCTGAAGCTTTCTTT. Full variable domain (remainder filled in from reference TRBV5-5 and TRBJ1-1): DAGVTQSPTHLIKTRGQQVTLRCSPISGHKSVSWYQQVLGQGPQFIFQYYEKEERGRGNFPDRFSARQFPNYSSELNVNALLLGDSALYLCASSVTGLAPEAFFGQGTRLTVV.